These 22 T cell receptor beta chains originate from one sample sequenced in a study of T cell responses to AZD1222 COVID-19 vaccine. The data were produced by immunoSEQ multiplex PCR, yet TCRdb's version contains in-frame clones alone and is incomplete. The sample holds around 80,000 clones; 80% to 90% are singletons and the top ten take about 10%. This sample comprised peripheral blood, obtained 28 days after the second AZD1222 dose. The receptors were gathered from an adult who received the AZD1222 COVID-19 vaccine.

In this sample, this clone turned up once. V usage is TRBV2 and J usage is TRBJ2-5, with D perhaps matching TRBD2 (5 bases). Trimming removed 3 bases from V and 2 bases from J, with 7 bases in between. Germline loops: CDR1 SNHLY, CDR2 FYNNEI. The length of the CDR3 is 13 residues. The CDR3 loop reads CASSEAGQETQYF. The CDR3 DNA follows: TGTGCCAGCAGTGAGGCGGGTCAAGAGACCCAGTACTTC.

This chain uses TRBV5-1 with TRBJ2-7; the D gene could be TRBD1 or TRBD2 (5 bases each). The CDR3 is made up of 16 amino acids. Trimming removed 5 bases at V and 5 bases at J, with 23 bases between. CDR1 is SGHRS and CDR2 is YFSETQ in the germline V gene. CDR3 bases: TGCGCCAGCAGGCCGACCTCCAGGGCAGGGACGGACGAGCAGTACTTC. Amino acid sequence: CASRPTSRAGTDEQYF.

The chain is built from TRBV4-1 and TRBJ1-2; 7 bases match TRBD1. This CDR3 contains 18 residues. Unmatched junction bases numbered 11, after V lost 1 base and J lost 0 bases. The V gene's germline CDR1 is MGHRA and CDR2 YSYEKL. Here the CDR3 DNA reads TGCGCCAGCAGCCAAGCTTATGAGGGGGCATTTGCTAACTATGGCTACACCTTC. Protein: CASSQAYEGAFANYGYTF.

The V gene is TRBV19, the J gene TRBJ2-7; D may correspond to TRBD1 or TRBD2 (7 bases each). Germline CDR1 reads LNHDA; CDR2 reads SQIVND (reference sequence). The CDR3 contains 15 residues. Trimming cost V 5 bases and J 5 bases, with 19 bases left between them. CDR3 loop: CASSAHRGAGDEQYF. CDR3 nucleotide sequence: TGTGCCAGTAGTGCGCACAGGGGCGCGGGGGACGAGCAGTACTTC.

The chain employs TRBV28 and TRBJ2-3; 12 bases match TRBD2. This CDR3 is 16 amino acids long. Unmatched junction bases numbered 9, after V lost 6 bases and J lost 5 bases. Germline V gene sequence: CDR1 MDHEN, CDR2 SYDVKM. CDR3 nucleotides: TGTGCCAGCAGCAACGGACTAGCGGGGAGGGTAGATACGCAGTATTTT. It is translated as CASSNGLAGRVDTQYF.

This clone was observed once. The V gene is TRBV5-1, the J gene TRBJ2-5, with D perhaps TRBD2 (7 bases). CDR1 is SGHRS, CDR2 YFSETQ, per germline. This CDR3 is built from 16 residues. V lost 0 bases, J lost 2 bases, and 14 bases lay in between. CDR3 sequence: CASSLGGLAAQETQYF. The CDR3, as DNA: TGCGCCAGCAGCTTGGGGGGGCTAGCGGCTCAAGAGACCCAGTACTTC.

This chain links TRBV10-3 with TRBJ2-2; D ambiguous. The CDR3 has 13 amino acids. Germline-derived CDR1 and CDR2 are ENHRY and SYGVKD. Trimming took 6 bases from V and 2 from J, leaving 7 bases between them. CDR3 nucleotides: TGTGCCATCAGCTTCAGTAACACCGGGGAGCTGTTTTTT. This gives the protein CAISFSNTGELFF.

The chain combines TRBV14 with TRBJ2-7, with D hard to call. The CDR3 contains 11 residues. Germline CDR1 and CDR2: SGHDN and FVKESK. V lost 4 bases and J lost 7, with 8 bases in between. As DNA, the CDR3 is TGTGCCAGCAGCCTCAGCCGGGAGCAGTACTTC. Its translation: CASSLSREQYF. The whole variable domain, filled in from reference TRBV14 and TRBJ2-7, reads EAGVTQFPSHSVIEKGQTVTLRCDPISGHDNLYWYRRVMGKEIKFLLHFVKESKQDESGMPNNRFLAERTGGTYSTLKVQPAELEDSGVYFCASSLSREQYFGPGTRLTVT.

The CDR3 nucleotides read TGTGCCAGCAGTCAAGGACTAGACCCAGATACGCAGTATTTT. Translating gives CASSQGLDPDTQYF. This rearrangement joins TRBV2 to TRBJ2-3; 7 bases match TRBD2. Germline V gene sequence: CDR1 SNHLY, CDR2 FYNNEI. This CDR3 contains 14 residues. V shed 5 bases, J shed 4 bases, and the junction held 6 bases outside the gene matches.

About this clone: This sample also contains other DNA sequences that code for the same CDR3. The CDR3 DNA reads as TGTGCCTGGAGTGGGGATAGCAATCAGCCCCAGCATTTT. As protein: CAWSGDSNQPQHF. V and J are TRBV30 and TRBJ1-5; unclear D gene. This CDR3 region has 13 residues. V was pared by 1 base and J by 0 bases, with 4 bases between. CDR1 GTSNPN and CDR2 SVGIG come from the germline V gene (reference sequence).

CDR3: CASSPLADIGNTIYF. The CDR3 nucleotides are TGTGCCAGCTCACCGTTGGCAGACATTGGAAACACCATATATTTT. J is TRBJ1-3 and V is TRBV18; no definite D call. Trimming removed 3 bases from V and 3 bases from J, with 12 bases in between. The CDR3 runs to 15 residues. Per germline, CDR1 KGHSH and CDR2 LQKENI.

The rearrangement joins TRBV6-1 to TRBJ1-5, with D perhaps TRBD1 (6 bases). The CDR3 covers 15 residues. Per germline, CDR1 MNHNS and CDR2 SASEGT. Trimming pared 0 bases from V and 9 bases from J, leaving 15 bases between. In nucleotides, the CDR3 is TGTGCCAGCAGTGAAGCTTGGACAGATTCTTTGCCCCAGCATTTT. Translating gives CASSEAWTDSLPQHF.

The rearrangement joins TRBV7-9 to TRBJ2-2; D call uncertain. Germline lookup yields CDR1 SEHNR and CDR2 FQNEAQ (reference sequence). V lost 1 base to trimming and J lost 4 bases, with 10 bases between them. The CDR3 is made up of 15 amino acids. The CDR3 DNA is TGTGCCAGCAGCTTAGGCCCAGACCTCACCGGGGAGCTGTTTTTT. Its translation: CASSLGPDLTGELFF.

The chain is built from TRBV27 and TRBJ1-6, with 9 bases lining up with TRBD1. J was trimmed by 6 bases and V by 4 bases; bases with no gene match: 7. The CDR3 spans 16 residues. CDR1 MNHEY and CDR2 SMNVEV come from the germline V gene (reference sequence). CDR3 region: CASSYFVTGGNSPLHF. For the CDR3, the DNA is TGTGCCAGCAGTTACTTCGTGACAGGGGGTAATTCACCCCTCCACTTT.

The CDR3 coding sequence is TGTGCCAGCAGTTACGGACAGGGCCTTAATGAAAAACTGTTTTTT. The encoded protein is CASSYGQGLNEKLFF. V and J are TRBV6-6 and TRBJ1-4; 8 nucleotides line up with TRBD1. The junction had 3 bases not matched to a gene; V was cut back by 2 bases and J by 4 bases. Germline V CDR1 and CDR2: MNHNY, SVGAGI (reference sequence). This CDR3 has 15 amino acids.

On this clone itself: This same CDR3 is encoded by further DNA sequences in the sample. The CDR3 bases are TGTGCCAGCAGCTTTTTTGGCGGTTTAACAGGTGAAGCTTTCTTT. It specifies CASSFFGGLTGEAFF. The J gene is TRBJ1-1, the V gene TRBV5-4; D possibly corresponds to TRBD1 (5 bases). The ends were cut back, 2 bases at V and 7 bases at J, with 18 bases in the middle. The CDR3 is 15 residues long. Per the germline V gene, CDR1 is SGHNT and CDR2 is YYREEE (reference sequence).

The J gene is TRBJ1-1, the V gene TRBV4-2; D call uncertain. V was cut by 0 bases and J by 4 bases, with 9 bases left in between. Germline-derived CDR1 and CDR2 are LGHNA and YNFKEQ. The CDR3 runs 14 residues. CDR3 loop: CASSQEAGPTEAFF. For the CDR3, the DNA is TGTGCCAGCAGCCAAGAAGCGGGTCCCACTGAAGCTTTCTTT.

The rearrangement uses TRBV6-1 and TRBJ2-5, with 10 nucleotides matching TRBD1. The trim removed 2 bases at V and 5 bases at J, leaving 8 bases unmatched. CDR3 size: 16 residues. Germline values: CDR1 MNHNS, CDR2 SASEGT. CDR3 amino acids: CASSEIKTGGAETQYF. CDR3 nucleotide sequence: TGTGCCAGCAGTGAAATTAAGACAGGGGGCGCTGAGACCCAGTACTTC.

This chain uses TRBV27 with TRBJ2-1; 12 nucleotides match TRBD2. This CDR3 has 17 amino acids. Germline CDR1 and CDR2: MNHEY and SMNVEV (reference sequence). After removal of 3 bases from V and 8 bases from J, the junction contained 11 bases not matched to a gene. CDR3 coding DNA: TGTGCCAGCAGTTTTCTAGGGGCTAGCGGGGGGGCCGATGAGCAGTTCTTC. Translating it yields CASSFLGASGGADEQFF.

This sequence joins TRBV3-1 (or the pseudogene TRBV3-2) and TRBJ2-7, with 9 positions matching TRBD1. Germline V CDR1 and CDR2: LGHDT, YNNKEL (reference sequence). This CDR3 has 16 residues. The ends lost 5 bases at V and 1 base at J; junction bases unmatched: 9. The CDR3 here is CASSWGQGIRSYEQYF. The CDR3 coding sequence is TGTGCCAGCAGCTGGGGACAGGGAATCCGGTCCTACGAGCAGTACTTC.

The chain has TRBV19 and TRBJ1-5; TRBD1 aligns across 7 bases. In germline, CDR1 is LNHDA, CDR2 SQIVND (reference sequence). Losses at the gene ends were 7 bases for V and 0 bases for J; bases not matched to a gene: 21. This CDR3 comprises 20 residues. The CDR3: CASTSNLLTGSLYSNQPQHF. CDR3 nucleotide sequence: TGTGCCAGTACCTCGAACCTGTTGACAGGGAGCCTCTATAGCAATCAGCCCCAGCATTTT.

V usage is TRBV13 and J usage is TRBJ2-7; 8 bases align to TRBD2. The CDR3 is made up of 14 amino acids. CDR1 is PRHDT, CDR2 FYEKMQ, per germline (reference sequence). V lost 3 bases, J lost 4 bases, and 5 bases stayed unmatched. For the CDR3, the DNA is TGTGCCAGCAGCTTTGGAGCGGGGGATTACGAGCAGTACTTC. Protein product: CASSFGAGDYEQYF.